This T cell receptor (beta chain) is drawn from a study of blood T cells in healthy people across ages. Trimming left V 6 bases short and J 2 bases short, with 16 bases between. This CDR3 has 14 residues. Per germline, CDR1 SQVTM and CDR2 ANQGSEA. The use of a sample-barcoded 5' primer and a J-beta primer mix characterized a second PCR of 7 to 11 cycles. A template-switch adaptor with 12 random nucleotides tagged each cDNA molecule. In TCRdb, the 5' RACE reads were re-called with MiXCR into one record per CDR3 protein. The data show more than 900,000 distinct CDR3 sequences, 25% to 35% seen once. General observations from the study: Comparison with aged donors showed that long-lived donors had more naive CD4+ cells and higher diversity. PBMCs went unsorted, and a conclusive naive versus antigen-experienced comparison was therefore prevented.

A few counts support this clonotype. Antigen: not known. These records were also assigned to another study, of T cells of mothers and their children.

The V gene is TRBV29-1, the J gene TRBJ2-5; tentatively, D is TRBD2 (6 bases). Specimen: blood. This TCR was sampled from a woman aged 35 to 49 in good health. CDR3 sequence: CSVLGGDQQETQYF. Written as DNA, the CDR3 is TGCAGCGTCCTGGGCGGGGACCAACAAGAGACCCAGTACTTC.